These 12 T cell receptor beta chains were all obtained from the same sample, sequenced in a study of blood T cell repertoires in COVID-19 (dated by TCRdb to 2018 to 2021). The protocol used for the library was the immunoSEQ multiplex PCR assay. TCRdb took this table from immuneACCESS and kept in-frame rearrangements with V and J called. Such tables lack part of the clones; where checked against another copy, unresolved V genes explain under half of the gap, and the rest is unexplained. This sample lists about 260,000 clones; roughly 80% were detected once. The top ten clones comprise around 4.1% of the sample. Sequences were obtained from PBMCs or T cells enriched from blood (not recorded which). Receptor source: a man aged 30-40 years with acute COVID-19.

This clone was observed once. The gene calls are TRBV3-1 (or the pseudogene TRBV3-2) and TRBJ1-2; 9 nucleotides match TRBD1. Losses at the gene ends were 3 bases for V and 5 bases for J; bases not matched to a gene: 7. This CDR3 is built from 15 residues. Germline V CDR1 and CDR2: LGHDT, YNNKEL (reference sequence). Written as DNA, the CDR3 is TGTGCCAGCAGCCAGAGGACAGGGGATGTGTATGGCTACACCTTC. Encoded protein: CASSQRTGDVYGYTF.

V is TRBV20-1 and J is TRBJ2-3; TRBD2 is a possible D gene (5 bases). Germline lookup yields CDR1 DFQATT and CDR2 SNEGSKA (reference sequence). The CDR3 spans 11 residues. V lost 6 bases, J lost 6 bases, and 10 bases lay in between. The CDR3 DNA follows: TGCAGTGCAGGGAGAGCGGATACGCAGTATTTT. Translation: CSAGRADTQYF.

This chain links TRBV10-3 with TRBJ2-5; 10 positions match TRBD1. The CDR3 spans 15 residues. The junction had 6 bases not matched to a gene; V was cut back by 4 bases and J by 4 bases. Germline V CDR1 and CDR2: ENHRY, SYGVKD. CDR3 sequence reads: CAISGGQGVGETQYF. CDR3 in DNA: TGTGCCATCAGTGGCGGACAGGGGGTCGGAGAGACCCAGTACTTC.

In this sample, this clone turned up once. The rearrangement links TRBV19 to TRBJ1-2; D may be TRBD1 (6 bases). The CDR3 is made up of 13 amino acids. The V end was cut by 6 bases, the J end by 4 bases, with 12 bases between. Germline V gene data show CDR1 as LNHDA and CDR2 as SQIVND (reference sequence). CDR3 in amino acids: CASRGEGGYGYTF. The CDR3 bases are TGTGCCAGTAGAGGGGAGGGGGGCTATGGCTACACCTTC.

The V gene is TRBV9, the J gene TRBJ2-3; 14 bases fit TRBD2. Germline assignment: CDR1 SGDLS and CDR2 YYNGEE. J was trimmed by 0 bases and V by 0 bases; bases with no gene match: 9. The CDR3 covers 20 residues. CDR3 in amino acids: CASSVERLAGGPSSTDTQYF. The CDR3 DNA is TGTGCCAGCAGCGTAGAGAGACTAGCGGGGGGGCCGTCTAGCACAGATACGCAGTATTTT.

The CDR3 loop is CASSMTGDGVQPQHF. CDR3 DNA: TGCGCCAGCAGCATGACAGGGGATGGCGTTCAGCCCCAGCATTTT. The chain couples TRBV5-1 to TRBJ1-5; 8 nucleotides line up with TRBD1. CDR3 length equals 15 residues. Germline V CDR1 and CDR2: SGHRS, YFSETQ. Trimming cost V 4 bases and J 6 bases; bases outside gene matches: 9. The full variable domain, its missing parts supplied by reference TRBV5-1 and TRBJ1-5, is KAGVTQTPRYLIKTRGQQVTLSCSPISGHRSVSWYQQTPGQGLQFLFEYFSETQRNKGNFPGRFSGRQFSNSRSEMNVSTLELGDSALYLCASSMTGDGVQPQHFGDGTRLSIL.

V and J are TRBV6-6 and TRBJ1-6, with D perhaps matching TRBD1 (6 bases). With 6 bases removed from V and 10 bases from J, the gap between germline ends came to 10 bases. CDR3 length: 12 residues. Per germline, CDR1 MNHNY and CDR2 SVGAGI (reference sequence). The CDR3 sequence is CASSKQGSPLHF. In DNA form, the CDR3 reads TGTGCCAGCAGCAAACAGGGCTCACCCCTCCACTTT.

The rearrangement links TRBV6-4 to TRBJ2-2; possible D gene TRBD1, 6 bases. This CDR3 is built from 14 residues. V shed 5 bases and J shed 6 bases, with 13 bases lying between them. CDR1 MRHNA and CDR2 SNTAGT come from the germline V gene. Written as DNA, the CDR3 is TGTGCCAGCAGTAGGACAGCGGATCCCGGGGAGCTGTTTTTT. This sequence encodes CASSRTADPGELFF.

The gene calls are TRBV6-5 and TRBJ2-5, with D perhaps matching TRBD2 (6 bases). Germline V CDR1 and CDR2: MNHEY, SVGAGI. This CDR3 spans 15 amino acids. V shed 6 bases and J shed 5 bases, with 19 bases lying between them. The DNA of the CDR3 is TGTGCCAGCAGCGCCGAGCTCCTGGGGAGGGAGACCCAGTACTTC. This translates into CASSAELLGRETQYF.

This clone was seen only once. This rearrangement joins TRBV28 to TRBJ1-6; perhaps TRBD1 as D (6 bases). Germline loops: CDR1 MDHEN, CDR2 SYDVKM. Trimming cost V 8 bases and J 13 bases, with 21 bases left between them. This CDR3 has 14 residues. CDR3 residues: CASGGGTKVNPLHF. The CDR3 DNA reads as TGTGCCAGCGGGGGGGGGACAAAGGTCAACCCCCTCCACTTT. The full variable domain, in which reference TRBV28 and TRBJ1-6 provide the parts outside the CDR3, is DVKVTQSSRYLVKRTGEKVFLECVQDMDHENMFWYRQDPGLGLRLIYFSYDVKMKEKGDIPEGYSVSREKKERFSLILESASTNQTSMYLCASGGGTKVNPLHFGNGTRLTVT.

V usage is TRBV9 and J usage is TRBJ2-2; 10 nucleotides agree with TRBD2. The CDR3 has 17 residues. Germline V gives CDR1 SGDLS, CDR2 YYNGEE. The ends lost 0 bases at V and 5 bases at J; junction bases unmatched: 7. CDR3 sequence: CASSVGAGGQRTGELFF. DNA for the CDR3: TGTGCCAGCAGCGTAGGAGCGGGAGGGCAGAGGACCGGGGAGCTGTTTTTT.

CDR3 DNA sequence: TGTGCCAGCAGCGGCCGGGGTAGCCCGAGGAGAGAGACCCAGTACTTC. As protein: CASSGRGSPRRETQYF. The chain uses TRBV7-2 and TRBJ2-5; weak D call: TRBD2 (5 bases). Between the trimmed V and J ends, which lost 5 bases and 4 bases, there was a span of 20 bases. The CDR3 contains 16 residues. In germline, CDR1 is SGHTA, CDR2 FQGNSA.